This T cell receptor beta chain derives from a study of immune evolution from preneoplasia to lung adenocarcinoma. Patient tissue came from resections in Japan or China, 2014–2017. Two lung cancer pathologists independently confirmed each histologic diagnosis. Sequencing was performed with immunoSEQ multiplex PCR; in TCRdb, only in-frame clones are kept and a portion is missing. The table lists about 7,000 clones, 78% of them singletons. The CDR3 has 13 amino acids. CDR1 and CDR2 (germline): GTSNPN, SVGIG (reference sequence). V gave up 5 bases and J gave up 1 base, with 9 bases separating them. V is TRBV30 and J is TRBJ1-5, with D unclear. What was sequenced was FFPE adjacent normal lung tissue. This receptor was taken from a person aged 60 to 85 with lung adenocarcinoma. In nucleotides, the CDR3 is TGTGCCTGGGCCAAGACAAGCAATCAGCCCCAGCATTTT. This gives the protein CAWAKTSNQPQHF.